The T cell receptor beta chain described here comes from a study of blood T cell repertoires in COVID-19. Whole-study context: COVID-19 samples, acute and convalescent, were from the United States, Italy and Spain. In each case, the material was cDNA or gDNA derived from T cells, B-cell-depleted T cells, or PBMCs.

As originally analysed: Amplification of reference gene primers was used by the study to estimate nucleated cell counts. Using immunoSEQ multiplex PCR, the repertoire was profiled, and TCRdb retains in-frame clones only, with some absent. That table gives V, J and clone size, and the DNA gave D and trimming. The sample includes some 240,000 clones, about 79% of them seen just once. Trimming stripped 11 bases from V and 1 base from J, with 15 bases between. CDR1 is MNHEY, CDR2 SVGAGI, per germline. This CDR3 has 13 residues. This TCR derives from a woman older than 75 with acute or convalescent COVID-19. The sequencing sample was made of peripheral blood. The V call is TRBV6-5, the J call TRBJ2-7; tentative D call: TRBD1 (6 bases). This CDR3 is CAVRGGASYEQYF. The DNA of the CDR3 is TGTGCCGTCAGGGGCGGTGCTTCCTACGAGCAGTACTTC.